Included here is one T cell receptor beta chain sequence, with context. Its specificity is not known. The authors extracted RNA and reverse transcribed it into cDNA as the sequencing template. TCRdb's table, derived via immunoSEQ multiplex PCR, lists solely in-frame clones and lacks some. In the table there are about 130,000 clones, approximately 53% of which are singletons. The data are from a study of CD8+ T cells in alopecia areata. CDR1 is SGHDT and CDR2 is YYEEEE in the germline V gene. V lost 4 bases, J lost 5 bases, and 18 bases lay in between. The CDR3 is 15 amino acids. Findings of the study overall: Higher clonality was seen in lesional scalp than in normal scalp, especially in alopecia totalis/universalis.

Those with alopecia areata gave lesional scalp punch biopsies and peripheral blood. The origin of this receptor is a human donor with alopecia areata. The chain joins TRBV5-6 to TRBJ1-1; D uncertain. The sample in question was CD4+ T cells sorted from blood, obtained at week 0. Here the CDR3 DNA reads TGTGCCAGCAGCCCGTCATCTTATAAGGGAACTGAAGCTTTCTTT. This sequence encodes CASSPSSYKGTEAFF.